Listed here is a single T cell receptor (beta chain). Its matching antigen is unknown. Profiling relied on immunoSEQ multiplex PCR, and the TCRdb table lists in-frame clones only, not all of them. The profile covers about 150,000 clones, with 88% appearing a single time and under 3% taken by the ten largest. The entry originates in a study of cytomegalovirus exposure and HLA in healthy donors. Study-wide results and limits: Through in vitro validation, three CMV-associated chains were shown to be specific for CMV antigens.

Trimming shortened V by 5 bases and J by 0 bases, and 11 bases separated the two germline ends. Germline CDR1 reads SNHLY; CDR2 reads FYNNEI. This CDR3 spans 15 amino acids. This receptor was obtained from a man aged 18-30 years in good health and CMV-seronegative. The sample consisted of PBMCs. V gene TRBV2 combines with J gene TRBJ2-1, with D possibly TRBD1 on 6 matching bases. This CDR3 reads CASSSDRNSYNEQFF. CDR3 bases: TGTGCCAGCAGTTCGGACAGAAACTCCTACAATGAGCAGTTCTTC. Filled out from reference TRBV2 and TRBJ2-1, the complete variable domain reads EPEVTQTPSHQVTQMGQEVILRCVPISNHLYFYWYRQILGQKVEFLVSFYNNEISEKSEIFDDQFSVERPDGSNFTLKIRSTKLEDSAMYFCASSSDRNSYNEQFFGPGTRLTVL.